Sequencing of this T cell receptor beta chain was carried out in a study of cytomegalovirus exposure and HLA in healthy donors. Study-wide results and limits: When a later analysis compared HLA-associated TCR beta chains with equally common others, the HLA-associated chains turned out to be more clonally expanded and to have lower generation probabilities.

Turning to this clone: Its target is not known.

The CDR3 is 14 amino acids. Germline CDR1 reads MRHNA; CDR2 reads SNTAGT. V lost 1 base and J lost 4, with 7 bases in between. PCR primers comprised 60 Vbeta and 13 Jbeta primers. The protocol was immunoSEQ multiplex PCR, while the TCRdb copy is restricted to in-frame clones and leaves out a portion. The sample has approximately 160,000 clones; around 82% are singletons. The sequence derives from a woman between 45 and 65 years old in good health and CMV-seropositive. The sample consisted of PBMCs. V and J are TRBV6-4 and TRBJ2-2; D remains unclear. CDR3 region: CASSDWPFTGELFF. The CDR3 nucleotides are TGTGCCAGCAGTGACTGGCCCTTCACCGGGGAGCTGTTTTTT.